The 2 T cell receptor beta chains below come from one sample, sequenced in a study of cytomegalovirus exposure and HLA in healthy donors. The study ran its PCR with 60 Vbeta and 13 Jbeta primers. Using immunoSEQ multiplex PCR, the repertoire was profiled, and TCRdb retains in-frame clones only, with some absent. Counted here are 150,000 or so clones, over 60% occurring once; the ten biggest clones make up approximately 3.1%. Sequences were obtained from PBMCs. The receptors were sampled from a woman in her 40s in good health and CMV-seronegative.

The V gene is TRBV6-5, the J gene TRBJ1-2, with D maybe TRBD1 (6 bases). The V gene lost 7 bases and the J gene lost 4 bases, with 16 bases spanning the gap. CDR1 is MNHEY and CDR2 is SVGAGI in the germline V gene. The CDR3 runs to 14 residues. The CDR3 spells CASTPSRGGYGYTF. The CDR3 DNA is TGTGCCAGCACTCCCTCCAGGGGCGGCTATGGCTACACCTTC.

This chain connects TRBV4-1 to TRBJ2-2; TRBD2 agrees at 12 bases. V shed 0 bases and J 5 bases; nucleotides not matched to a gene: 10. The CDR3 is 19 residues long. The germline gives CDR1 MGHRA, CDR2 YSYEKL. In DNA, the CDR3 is TGCGCCAGCAGCCAAGACGGACTAGCGGGGCTAACGGGGACCGGGGAGCTGTTTTTT. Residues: CASSQDGLAGLTGTGELFF.